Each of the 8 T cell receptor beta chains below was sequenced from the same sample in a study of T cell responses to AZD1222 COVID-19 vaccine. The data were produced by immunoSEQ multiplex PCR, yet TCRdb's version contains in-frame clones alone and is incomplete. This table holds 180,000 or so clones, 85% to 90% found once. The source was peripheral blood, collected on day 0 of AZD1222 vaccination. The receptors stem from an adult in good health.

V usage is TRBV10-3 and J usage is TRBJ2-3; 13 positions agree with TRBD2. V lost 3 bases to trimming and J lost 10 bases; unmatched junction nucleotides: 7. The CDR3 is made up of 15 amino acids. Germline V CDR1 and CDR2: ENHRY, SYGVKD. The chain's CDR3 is CAISDSGTSGAPQYF. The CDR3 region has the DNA TGTGCCATCAGTGATTCCGGGACTAGCGGGGCTCCGCAGTATTTT.

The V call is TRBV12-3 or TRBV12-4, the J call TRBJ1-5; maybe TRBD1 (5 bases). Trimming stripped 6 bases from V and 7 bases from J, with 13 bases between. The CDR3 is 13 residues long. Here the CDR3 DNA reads TGTGCCAGCAGGCCCTCGGGGGGGCAGCCCCAGCATTTT. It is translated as CASRPSGGQPQHF.

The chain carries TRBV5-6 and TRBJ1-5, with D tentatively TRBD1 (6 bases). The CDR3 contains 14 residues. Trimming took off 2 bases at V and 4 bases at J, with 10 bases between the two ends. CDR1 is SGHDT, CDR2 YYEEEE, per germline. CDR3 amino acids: CASSFGQFNQPQHF. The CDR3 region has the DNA TGTGCCAGCAGCTTTGGACAGTTTAATCAGCCCCAGCATTTT.

CDR3 region: CASSFGWGQGENIQYF. CDR3 nucleotide sequence: TGTGCCAGCAGCTTTGGCTGGGGACAGGGCGAAAACATTCAGTACTTC. The genes are TRBV7-3 and TRBJ2-4, with 9 bases fitting TRBD1. Trimming removed 3 bases from V and 5 bases from J; junction bases left unmatched: 8. The germline CDR1 and CDR2 sequences are SGHTA and FQGTGA. The CDR3 consists of 16 residues.

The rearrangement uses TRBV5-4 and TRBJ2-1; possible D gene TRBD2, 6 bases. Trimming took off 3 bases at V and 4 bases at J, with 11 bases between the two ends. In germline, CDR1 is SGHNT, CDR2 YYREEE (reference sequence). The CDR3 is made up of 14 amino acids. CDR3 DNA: TGTGCCAGCAGCTCAGCGGGCTCTTACAATGAGCAGTTCTTC. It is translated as CASSSAGSYNEQFF.

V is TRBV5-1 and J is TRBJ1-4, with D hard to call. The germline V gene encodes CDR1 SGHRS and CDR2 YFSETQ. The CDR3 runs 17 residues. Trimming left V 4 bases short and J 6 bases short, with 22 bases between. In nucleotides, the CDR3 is TGCGCCAGCAGCGCGCCCCGAGCCCTCCCTCGGGATGAAAAACTGTTTTTT. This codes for CASSAPRALPRDEKLFF. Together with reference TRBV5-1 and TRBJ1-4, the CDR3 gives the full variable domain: KAGVTQTPRYLIKTRGQQVTLSCSPISGHRSVSWYQQTPGQGLQFLFEYFSETQRNKGNFPGRFSGRQFSNSRSEMNVSTLELGDSALYLCASSAPRALPRDEKLFFGSGTQLSVL.

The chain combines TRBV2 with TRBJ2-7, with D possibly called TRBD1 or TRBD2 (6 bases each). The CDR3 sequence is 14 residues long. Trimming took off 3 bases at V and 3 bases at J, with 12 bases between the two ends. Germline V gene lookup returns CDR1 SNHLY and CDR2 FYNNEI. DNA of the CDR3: TGTGCCAGCAGTGACGGGGGCCAGGACTACGAGCAGTACTTC. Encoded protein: CASSDGGQDYEQYF.

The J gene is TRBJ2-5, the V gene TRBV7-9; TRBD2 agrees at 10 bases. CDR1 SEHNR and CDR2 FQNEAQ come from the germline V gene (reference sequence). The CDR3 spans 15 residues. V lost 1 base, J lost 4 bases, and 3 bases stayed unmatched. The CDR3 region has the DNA TGTGCCAGCAGCTTAGGTAGACTAGCGGGAGAGACCCAGTACTTC. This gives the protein CASSLGRLAGETQYF. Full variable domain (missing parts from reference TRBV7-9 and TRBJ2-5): DTGVSQNPRHKITKRGQNVTFRCDPISEHNRLYWYRQTLGQGPEFLTYFQNEAQLEKSRLLSDRFSAERPKGSFSTLEIQRTEQGDSAMYLCASSLGRLAGETQYFGPGTRLLVL.